A selection of T cell receptor beta chains follows, all from one sample in a study of blood T cell repertoires in COVID-19. Data came from immunoSEQ multiplex PCR; TCRdb stores just in-frame clones and leaves some out. The sample yields roughly 400,000 clones, 80% to 95% seen once. Sequencing was carried out using PBMCs or T cells enriched from blood (not recorded which). Receptors were obtained from a middle-aged woman who had been exposed to COVID-19. The CDR3 runs from the conserved cysteine through the conserved F or W. D genes are given only for firm matches. Not all rows give a size; the values are once, few, many and, for expanded clones, a class.

D gene	clone size	J gene	V gene	CDR3 protein	CDR3 DNA
-	-	TRBJ1-5	TRBV6-5	CASSFDIYSNQPQHF	TGTGCCAGCAGCTTTGACATCTATAGCAATCAGCCCCAGCATTTT
TRBD1	-	TRBJ1-2	TRBV5-1	CASSYGQGGGYTF	TGCGCCAGCAGCTACGGACAGGGGGGTGGCTACACCTTC
-	-	TRBJ1-2	TRBV7-2	CASSSLANYGYTF	TGTGCCAGCAGCTCCCTAGCGAACTATGGCTACACCTTC
-	-	TRBJ1-6	TRBV20-1	CSASGGRRTYNSPLHF	TGCAGTGCTAGTGGGGGGCGAAGGACCTATAATTCACCCCTCCACTTT
TRBD2	-	TRBJ2-2	TRBV11-3	CASSLGLLAGGAGELFF	TGTGCCAGCAGCTTAGGTCTCCTAGCGGGAGGGGCCGGGGAGCTGTTTTTT
-	-	TRBJ1-1	TRBV10-3	CAINPGQGTEAFF	TGTGCCATCAACCCAGGTCAGGGCACTGAAGCTTTCTTT
-	-	TRBJ1-1	TRBV30	CAWSVLTVGNTEAFF	TGTGCCTGGAGTGTACTTACCGTCGGGAACACTGAAGCTTTCTTT
-	-	TRBJ2-5	TRBV30	CAWSGGHLQETQYF	TGTGCCTGGAGTGGGGGACACCTACAAGAGACCCAGTACTTC
-	-	TRBJ2-5	TRBV18	CASSPRVNQETQYF	TGTGCCAGCTCACCTCGAGTAAACCAAGAGACCCAGTACTTC
TRBD1	once	TRBJ1-4	TRBV15	CATSRPTGRSEKLFF	TGTGCCACCAGCAGACCGACAGGGCGGAGTGAAAAACTGTTTTTT
-	few	TRBJ2-1	TRBV11-3	CASSDPADTNEQFF	TGTGCCAGCAGCGATCCCGCCGACACCAATGAGCAGTTCTTC
TRBD2	-	TRBJ2-4	TRBV7-2	CASSLSAGENIQYF	TGTGCCAGCAGTCTCTCAGCGGGAGAAAACATTCAGTACTTC
-	-	TRBJ2-5	TRBV24-1	CATRAGVGKTQYF	TGTGCCACCAGGGCGGGTGTGGGGAAGACCCAGTACTTC
TRBD2	once	TRBJ2-1	TRBV6-5	CASSYGPAGGLREQFF	TGTGCCAGCAGTTACGGCCCGGCCGGGGGGTTACGTGAGCAGTTCTTC
-	-	TRBJ1-4	TRBV9	CASSVDRAPNEKLFF	TGTGCCAGCAGCGTAGACAGGGCCCCTAATGAAAAACTGTTTTTT
TRBD2	-	TRBJ2-5	TRBV4-1	CASSLGLAGETQYF	TGCGCCAGCAGCCTAGGACTAGCGGGAGAGACCCAGTACTTC
-	-	TRBJ1-1	TRBV9	CASSVGSSYLNTEAFF	TGTGCCAGCAGCGTAGGTTCTAGTTACTTGAACACTGAAGCTTTCTTT
TRBD1	-	TRBJ1-2	TRBV5-4	CASSDRGYGYTF	TGTGCCAGCAGCGACAGGGGTTATGGCTACACCTTC
-	-	TRBJ1-5	TRBV5-1	CASSFGPTGGFGNQPQHF	TGCGCCAGCAGTTTTGGCCCCACGGGGGGTTTTGGCAATCAGCCCCAGCATTTT
-	-	TRBJ1-5	TRBV19	CASIIGINSNQPQHF	TGTGCCAGTATTATCGGTATCAATAGCAATCAGCCCCAGCATTTT
TRBD1	-	TRBJ2-1	TRBV5-1	CASSRVQGAPSSYNEQFF	TGCGCCAGCAGTCGTGTACAGGGGGCCCCCAGCTCCTACAATGAGCAGTTCTTC